The 26 T cell receptor beta chains below all came from one sample that was sequenced in a study of PD-1 blockade in classical Hodgkin lymphoma. The protocol was immunoSEQ multiplex PCR, while the TCRdb copy is restricted to in-frame clones and leaves out a portion. The data show about 96,000 clones, about 92% seen once. Time point given: cycle 4 day 1 (C4D1), after 6 weeks of nivolumab. No patient escaped relapse after autologous stem cell transplantation, and brentuximab vedotin exposure varied. The sequencing used peripheral blood mononuclear cells (PBMCs), collected before the fourth cycle of nivolumab. The receptor source for this set is a human donor with classical Hodgkin lymphoma.

The V call is TRBV7-9, the J call TRBJ2-7; 11 nucleotides match TRBD2. The CDR3 sequence is 15 residues long. The V and J ends lost 5 bases and 3 bases, in that order; junction bases with no gene match: 6. Germline V gene lookup returns CDR1 SEHNR and CDR2 FQNEAQ (reference sequence). CDR3 DNA: TGTGCCAGCAGCCCCCTAGCGGGAGGACTCTACGAGCAGTACTTC. It encodes CASSPLAGGLYEQYF.

The rearrangement links TRBV28 to TRBJ2-1; TRBD2 matches 13 bases. Unmatched junction bases numbered 10, after V lost 5 bases and J lost 0 bases. Germline V lookup: CDR1 MDHEN, CDR2 SYDVKM. The CDR3 length is 19 residues. CDR3 in amino acids: CASSPPPGLAGPSYNEQFF. The DNA for the CDR3 is TGTGCCAGCAGTCCTCCCCCGGGACTAGCGGGGCCCTCCTACAATGAGCAGTTCTTC.

The chain combines TRBV28 with TRBJ2-5; 7 bases fit TRBD1. J was trimmed by 2 bases and V by 10 bases; bases with no gene match: 13. CDR1 is MDHEN and CDR2 is SYDVKM in the germline V gene. There are 15 residues in the CDR3. The CDR3 region is CATVDRAPSQETQYF. The DNA for the CDR3 is TGTGCCACGGTAGACAGGGCCCCCTCGCAAGAGACCCAGTACTTC.

The genes are TRBV6-5 and TRBJ2-2, with 8 bases identical to TRBD2. The germline gives CDR1 MNHEY, CDR2 SVGAGI. V shed 6 bases, J shed 8 bases, and the junction held 2 bases outside the gene matches. This CDR3 is built from 12 residues. The CDR3 here is CASSRLAGELFF. The CDR3 coding sequence is TGTGCCAGCAGCAGACTAGCGGGGGAGCTGTTTTTT.

The genes are TRBV21-1 and TRBJ2-7; the D call TRBD1 from the table was never checked on the DNA. TRBV21-1 is designated a pseudogene. This CDR3 contains 15 residues. CDR3 in DNA: TGTGCCAGCAGCAAAGTTCCGACAGGGCCCTACGAGCAGTACTTC. It yields the protein CASSKVPTGPYEQYF.

The gene calls are TRBV7-9 and TRBJ1-2; TRBD1 matches at 7 bases. J gave up 3 bases and V 3 bases, and 1 base lay outside the gene matches. This CDR3 comprises 13 residues. In germline, CDR1 is SEHNR, CDR2 FQNEAQ (reference sequence). As DNA, the CDR3 is TGTGCCAGCAGCTTGGGGACAGACTATGGCTACACCTTC. Its protein product is CASSLGTDYGYTF. Full variable domain (remainder filled in from reference TRBV7-9 and TRBJ1-2): DTGVSQNPRHKITKRGQNVTFRCDPISEHNRLYWYRQTLGQGPEFLTYFQNEAQLEKSRLLSDRFSAERPKGSFSTLEIQRTEQGDSAMYLCASSLGTDYGYTFGSGTRLTVV.

This clone showed up just once. This chain connects TRBV10-1 to TRBJ2-1, with D unresolved. Trimming pared 3 bases from V and 2 bases from J, leaving 5 bases between. The germline V gene encodes CDR1 WNHNN and CDR2 SYGVQD (reference sequence). The CDR3 length is 13 residues. The CDR3 spells CASSEGTYNEQFF. In nucleotides, the CDR3 is TGCGCCAGCAGTGAAGGGACCTACAATGAGCAGTTCTTC.

The chain links TRBV2 to TRBJ1-3; D unresolved. The CDR3 is 14 amino acids. Germline V lookup: CDR1 SNHLY, CDR2 FYNNEI. Trimming pared 7 bases from V and 0 bases from J, leaving 10 bases between. The CDR3 nucleotides are TGTGCCAGCACTAAGGAGACCTCTGGAAACACCATATATTTT. This encodes CASTKETSGNTIYF.

The J gene is TRBJ2-3, the V gene TRBV27; 14 bases align to TRBD2. The CDR3 length is 19 residues. Germline assignment: CDR1 MNHEY and CDR2 SMNVEV (reference sequence). Trimming took 0 bases from V and 4 from J; bases not matched to a gene: 9. CDR3 nucleotide sequence: TGTGCCAGCAGTTTATCCCCGACTAGCGGGAGGGAAGCTTCAGATACGCAGTATTTT. Residues: CASSLSPTSGREASDTQYF.

This sequence joins TRBV9 and TRBJ1-5; D remains unclear. Trimming took 3 bases from V and 5 from J, leaving 9 bases between them. The CDR3 runs to 13 residues. From germline, CDR1 is SGDLS and CDR2 YYNGEE. CDR3 sequence reads: CASSGRVDQPQHF. The CDR3 coding sequence is TGTGCCAGCAGCGGCCGAGTTGATCAGCCCCAGCATTTT.

The count of this clone is one. The V and J genes are TRBV4-1 and TRBJ2-1; possibly TRBD2 for D (5 bases). Per germline, CDR1 MGHRA and CDR2 YSYEKL. V was trimmed by 5 bases and J by 3 bases, leaving 17 bases between them. CDR3 length: 16 residues. The CDR3 region is CASSSVGVDFYNEQFF. CDR3 coding DNA: TGCGCCAGCAGCTCCGTCGGGGTAGACTTCTACAATGAGCAGTTCTTC.

The chain combines TRBV6-1 with TRBJ2-2, with D possibly TRBD1 on 6 matching bases. Germline V gives CDR1 MNHNS, CDR2 SASEGT. CDR3 length: 13 amino acids. Trimming stripped 6 bases from V and 5 bases from J, with 10 bases between. CDR3 DNA sequence: TGTGCCAGCAGCCGGACAGCAACCGGGGAGCTGTTTTTT. It is translated as CASSRTATGELFF.

The chain joins TRBV30 to TRBJ2-5, with 7 bases identical to TRBD1. Germline V CDR1 and CDR2: GTSNPN, SVGIG (reference sequence). The CDR3 spans 13 residues. V lost 0 bases to trimming and J lost 7 bases; unmatched junction nucleotides: 5. The CDR3 coding sequence is TGTGCCTGGAGTGTAGACAGGGCCGGGACCCAGTACTTC. Protein sequence: CAWSVDRAGTQYF.

The chain is built from TRBV5-5 and TRBJ2-7; TRBD1 agrees at 8 bases. CDR1 and CDR2 from the germline V gene are SGHKS and YYEKEE (reference sequence). Trimming at V came to 6 bases and at J to 0 bases, leaving 5 bases not matched to a gene. The CDR3 is 14 residues long. CDR3 nucleotides: TGTGCCAGCACCGATGGACAGGGCTCCTACGAGCAGTACTTC. Its translation is CASTDGQGSYEQYF.

The gene calls are TRBV28 and TRBJ1-5, with 8 bases fitting TRBD1. Trimming cost V 0 bases and J 2 bases; bases outside gene matches: 0. Germline lookup yields CDR1 MDHEN and CDR2 SYDVKM. The CDR3 loop spans 15 amino acids. The CDR3 DNA reads TGTGCCAGCAGTTTATGGACAGGGGGCAATCAGCCCCAGCATTTT. Protein: CASSLWTGGNQPQHF.

This clone has only one observation. The CDR3 DNA is TGTGCCAGCAGCCCCTCAGCGGACTTCTACAATGAGCAGTTCTTC. Amino acids: CASSPSADFYNEQFF. The chain has TRBV7-3 and TRBJ2-1; maybe TRBD2 (5 bases). Trimming shortened V by 5 bases and J by 3 bases, and 14 bases separated the two germline ends. This CDR3 region has 15 residues. Germline CDR1 is SGHTA and CDR2 is FQGTGA.

The CDR3, as DNA: TGTGCCAGCAGCTTAACGGGGGACAGGGCTGAGACCCAGTACTTC. Translating gives CASSLTGDRAETQYF. The V and J genes are TRBV7-3 and TRBJ2-5, with 9 bases identical to TRBD1. After removal of 0 bases from V and 5 bases from J, the junction contained 4 bases not matched to a gene. CDR3 size: 15 residues. Germline V gene sequence: CDR1 SGHTA, CDR2 FQGTGA.

This chain connects TRBV30 to TRBJ1-5; unclear D gene. Germline CDR1 and CDR2: GTSNPN and SVGIG (reference sequence). V was pared by 0 bases and J by 1 base, with 1 base between. There are 12 residues in the CDR3. The chain's CDR3 is CAWSVSNQPQHF. Here the CDR3 DNA reads TGTGCCTGGAGTGTCAGCAATCAGCCCCAGCATTTT.

V usage is TRBV7-9 and J usage is TRBJ2-6; TRBD2 agrees at 8 bases. In germline, CDR1 is SEHNR, CDR2 FQNEAQ (reference sequence). The CDR3 length is 18 residues. The V gene end was trimmed by 6 bases and the J gene end by 0 bases; junction bases not matched to a gene: 10. CDR3 region: CASSPPGGAGSGANVLTF. CDR3 DNA: TGTGCCAGCAGTCCTCCCGGGGGGGCAGGCTCTGGGGCCAACGTCCTGACTTTC.

The V and J genes are TRBV28 and TRBJ1-1; D is unclear. CDR1 and CDR2 from the germline V gene are MDHEN and SYDVKM. The ends were cut back, 5 bases at V and 3 bases at J, with 10 bases in the middle. This CDR3 comprises 13 residues. The CDR3 spells CASSKVMHTEAFF. The DNA for the CDR3 is TGTGCCAGCAGTAAAGTCATGCACACTGAAGCTTTCTTT.

The rearrangement links TRBV18 to TRBJ2-5; 9 positions agree with TRBD2. V gave up 3 bases and J gave up 5 bases; unmatched junction bases: 10. The CDR3 is 16 residues long. Germline CDR1 KGHSH, CDR2 LQKENI. CDR3 nucleotides: TGTGCCAGCTCACCTTTAGTAGCGGGGGCCGAGGAGACCCAGTACTTC. Residues: CASSPLVAGAEETQYF.

In its sample, this clone was seen a few times. The CDR3 here is CATSRGQGNEKLFF. CDR3 in DNA: TGTGCCACCAGCAGAGGACAGGGGAATGAAAAACTGTTTTTT. The chain is built from TRBV15 and TRBJ1-4; 8 bases fit TRBD1. Germline V lookup: CDR1 LNHNV, CDR2 YYDKDF (reference sequence). The CDR3 runs to 14 residues. J was trimmed by 5 bases and V by 1 base; bases with no gene match: 0.

The genes are TRBV19 and TRBJ2-1; D is unclear. CDR3 length: 11 residues. Trimming removed 8 bases at V and 8 bases at J, with 10 bases between. CDR1 LNHDA and CDR2 SQIVND come from the germline V gene (reference sequence). The CDR3 loop reads CASGRSDEQFF. CDR3 sequence (DNA): TGTGCCAGTGGAAGGTCCGATGAGCAGTTCTTC.

This chain uses TRBV30 with TRBJ2-3, with unresolved D. CDR1 is GTSNPN and CDR2 is SVGIG in the germline V gene (reference sequence). The CDR3 consists of 11 residues. V was cut by 4 bases and J by 3 bases, with 5 bases left in between. CDR3 region: CAWTPTDTQYF. DNA of the CDR3: TGTGCCTGGACCCCTACAGATACGCAGTATTTT.

This chain joins TRBV27 and TRBJ2-1, with a weak D call TRBD2 (6 bases). The CDR3 runs to 15 residues. CDR1 and CDR2 from the germline V gene are MNHEY and SMNVEV (reference sequence). Deletions cut 3 bases from V and 2 bases from J, with 11 bases between. The CDR3 DNA sequence: TGTGCCAGCAGTTTCGGGGGTGCCCCCTACAATGAGCAGTTCTTC. Protein sequence: CASSFGGAPYNEQFF.

The chain links TRBV27 to TRBJ2-7; D is undetermined. V was clipped by 6 bases and J by 3 bases, with 15 bases between them. The germline gives CDR1 MNHEY, CDR2 SMNVEV (reference sequence). CDR3 length equals 14 residues. The CDR3 reads CASSPSRVVYEQYF. The CDR3 DNA reads TGTGCCAGCAGCCCATCCCGGGTTGTCTACGAGCAGTACTTC.